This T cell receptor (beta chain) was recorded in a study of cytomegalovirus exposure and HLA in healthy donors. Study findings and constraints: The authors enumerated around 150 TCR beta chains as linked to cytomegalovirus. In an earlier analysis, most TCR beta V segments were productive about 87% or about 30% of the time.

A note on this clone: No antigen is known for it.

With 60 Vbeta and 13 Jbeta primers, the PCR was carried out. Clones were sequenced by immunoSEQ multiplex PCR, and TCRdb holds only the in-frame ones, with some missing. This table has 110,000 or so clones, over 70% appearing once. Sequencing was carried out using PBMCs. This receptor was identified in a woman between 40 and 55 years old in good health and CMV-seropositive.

CDR3 bases: TGTGCCAGCAGCTCGGGGACTAGCGGCGAGGATACGCAGTATTTT. It specifies CASSSGTSGEDTQYF. This sequence joins TRBV7-3 and TRBJ2-3; TRBD2 matches at 11 bases. In germline, CDR1 is SGHTA, CDR2 FQGTGA. Germline trimming cut 4 bases from V and 6 bases from J; bases unmatched to any gene: 6. The CDR3 has 15 amino acids.